One sample yielded the 11 T cell receptor beta chains listed below, sequenced in a study of OX40 agonist ivuxolimab in advanced cancers. The data were produced by immunoSEQ multiplex PCR, yet TCRdb's version contains in-frame clones alone and is incomplete. The top ten clones hold roughly 0.17% of a sample with more than 95,000 clones, roughly 95% of them seen once. The input for sequencing was CD4+ or CD8+ T cells sorted from blood, taken in a trial of the OX40 agonist ivuxolimab. These receptors were collected from an adult with an advanced solid tumor such as melanoma, head and neck, liver or kidney cancer.

This chain connects TRBV10-2 to TRBJ1-4; 7 bases are a match to TRBD1. Germline lookup yields CDR1 WSHSY and CDR2 SAAADI. The V and J ends lost 8 bases and 0 bases, in that order; junction bases with no gene match: 18. The CDR3 is made up of 19 amino acids. The CDR3 bases are TGCGCCAGCTCGCACGAACCCCCGGGACAGCCTCCAACTAATGAAAAACTGTTTTTT. This sequence encodes CASSHEPPGQPPTNEKLFF.

V and J are TRBV5-6 and TRBJ2-3; D call uncertain. V was clipped by 2 bases and J by 3 bases, with 1 base between them. The CDR3 length is 11 residues. From germline, CDR1 is SGHDT and CDR2 YYEEEE. CDR3 nucleotide sequence: TGTGCCAGCAGCTTTACAGATACGCAGTATTTT. Translated, it gives CASSFTDTQYF. The entire variable domain, with the rest obtained from reference TRBV5-6 and TRBJ2-3, is as follows: DAGVTQSPTHLIKTRGQQVTLRCSPKSGHDTVSWYQQALGQGPQFIFQYYEEEERQRGNFPDRFSGHQFPNYSSELNVNALLLGDSALYLCASSFTDTQYFGPGTRLTVL.

This clone appeared once. The chain couples TRBV11-3 to TRBJ1-4, with D possibly matching TRBD1 (5 bases). Per the germline V gene, CDR1 is SGHNT and CDR2 is YENEEA. This CDR3 contains 16 residues. Trimming stripped 5 bases from V and 3 bases from J, with 16 bases between. CDR3: CASSPSRVRANEKLFF. CDR3 coding DNA: TGTGCCAGCAGCCCATCCAGGGTTCGGGCTAATGAAAAACTGTTTTTT. Based on the CDR3 plus reference TRBV11-3 and TRBJ1-4, the full variable domain is EAGVVQSPRYKIIEKKQPVAFWCNPISGHNTLYWYLQNLGQGPELLIRYENEEAVDDSQLPKDRFSAERLKGVDSTLKIQPAELGDSAVYLCASSPSRVRANEKLFFGSGTQLSVL.

Here the CDR3 reads CASSLELAGLADQYF. The CDR3 coding sequence is TGTGCCAGCAGCTTGGAACTAGCGGGCCTCGCGGATCAGTACTTC. The chain recombines TRBV5-8 with TRBJ2-5; 9 bases fit TRBD2. The V and J ends lost 0 bases and 11 bases, in that order; junction bases with no gene match: 11. Germline CDR1 is SGHTS and CDR2 is YDEGEE. The CDR3 contains 15 residues. The entire variable domain, with the rest obtained from reference TRBV5-8 and TRBJ2-5, is as follows: EAGVTQSPTHLIKTRGQQATLRCSPISGHTSVYWYQQALGLGLQFLLWYDEGEERNRGNFPPRFSGRQFPNYSSELNVNALELEDSALYLCASSLELAGLADQYFGPGTRLLVL.

The chain recombines TRBV18 with TRBJ2-7; D is perhaps TRBD2 (5 bases). V lost 6 bases and J 3 bases, leaving 12 bases between the germline ends. Germline V gene lookup returns CDR1 KGHSH and CDR2 LQKENI. The CDR3 runs 13 residues. The CDR3 nucleotides read TGTGCCAGCTCCCCCGTACGGGGCTACGAGCAGTACTTC. It encodes CASSPVRGYEQYF.

V gene TRBV7-9 combines with J gene TRBJ1-2, with TRBD1 matching 12 bases. The CDR3 spans 14 residues. Unmatched junction bases numbered 5, after V lost 3 bases and J lost 9 bases. Germline lookup yields CDR1 SEHNR and CDR2 FQNEAQ (reference sequence). The CDR3 region is CASSFPGTGGRYTF. In DNA, the CDR3 is TGTGCCAGCAGCTTCCCCGGGACAGGGGGCCGCTACACCTTC.

A single count supports this clone. The rearrangement links TRBV7-2 to TRBJ2-2; no clear D. Trimming took off 4 bases at V and 3 bases at J, with 3 bases between the two ends. The length of the CDR3 is 12 residues. Germline values: CDR1 SGHTA, CDR2 FQGNSA. CDR3 loop: CASSSYTGELFF. The DNA for the CDR3 is TGTGCCAGCAGCTCCTACACCGGGGAGCTGTTTTTT.

The chain carries TRBV30 and TRBJ2-3; D is perhaps TRBD1 (6 bases). The V end lost 2 bases, the J end lost 10 bases, and 16 bases lay between the germline ends. Germline-derived CDR1 and CDR2 are GTSNPN and SVGIG (reference sequence). The length of the CDR3 is 13 residues. The chain's CDR3 is CAWSLTRGFSQYF. DNA of the CDR3: TGTGCCTGGAGTCTTACTAGGGGGTTCTCGCAGTATTTT.

The V and J genes are TRBV2 and TRBJ2-1; TRBD2 aligns across 9 bases. Germline trimming cut 4 bases from V and 6 bases from J; bases unmatched to any gene: 10. Germline CDR1 and CDR2: SNHLY and FYNNEI. The CDR3 runs to 16 residues. CDR3 nucleotides: TGTGCCAGCAGTGCACCTTTAGCGGGAGTACCCAATGAGCAGTTCTTC. Residues: CASSAPLAGVPNEQFF.

The chain uses TRBV19 and TRBJ2-3; D might be TRBD2 (5 bases). The CDR3 length is 16 residues. Germline CDR1 reads LNHDA; CDR2 reads SQIVND (reference sequence). Deletions cut 1 base from V and 1 base from J, with 12 bases between. The CDR3 loop is CASSIGTLAGTDTQYF. CDR3 DNA sequence: TGTGCCAGTAGTATAGGTACGCTAGCCGGCACAGATACGCAGTATTTT.

V is TRBV5-1 and J is TRBJ1-2; D is possibly TRBD1 (6 bases). Trimming removed 0 bases from V and 2 bases from J, with 14 bases in between. This CDR3 contains 16 residues. Germline assignment: CDR1 SGHRS and CDR2 YFSETQ. This chain's CDR3 is CASSLDGGQSNYGYTF. DNA of the CDR3: TGCGCCAGCAGCTTGGACGGGGGCCAGTCAAACTATGGCTACACCTTC.